The clone carrying this T cell receptor (beta chain) showed up just once. The data are from a study of cytomegalovirus exposure and HLA in healthy donors. CDR3 size: 22 residues. PCR primers comprised 60 Vbeta and 13 Jbeta primers. Method: immunoSEQ multiplex PCR; TCRdb's copy keeps in-frame clones and lacks some. The sample has under 200,000 clones; approximately 71% are singletons. This TCR was recovered from a male donor in good health and CMV-seronegative. V and J are TRBV21-1 and TRBJ2-1; the D call of TRBD2 is as the table states it, not checked on the DNA. TRBV21-1 is reported as a pseudogene. Sequencing was carried out using PBMCs. The CDR3 bases are TGTGCCAGCAGCACCTACCCATTAGCGAGGAGGCGGAACCCGAGCTCCTACAATGAGCAGTTCTTC. It is translated as CASSTYPLARRRNPSSYNEQFF.